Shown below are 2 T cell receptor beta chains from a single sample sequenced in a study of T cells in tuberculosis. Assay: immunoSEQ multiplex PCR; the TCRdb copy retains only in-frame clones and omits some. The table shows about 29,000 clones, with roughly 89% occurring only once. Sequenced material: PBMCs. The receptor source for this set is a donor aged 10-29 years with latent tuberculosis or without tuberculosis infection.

In DNA, the CDR3 is TGTGCCAGCAGCTTAGGCCTAGCGGTGGGTGTAACAGATACGCAGTATTTT. Translating gives CASSLGLAVGVTDTQYF. The chain employs TRBV7-2 and TRBJ2-3; TRBD2 agrees at 7 bases. The CDR3 consists of 17 residues. Germline-derived CDR1 and CDR2 are SGHTA and FQGNSA. V shed 1 base, J shed 3 bases, and the junction held 10 bases outside the gene matches. The full variable domain, with the rest looked up from reference TRBV7-2 and TRBJ2-3, is GAGVSQSPSNKVTEKGKDVELRCDPISGHTALYWYRQSLGQGLEFLIYFQGNSAPDKSGLPSDRFSAERTGGSVSTLTIQRTQQEDSAVYLCASSLGLAVGVTDTQYFGPGTRLTVL.

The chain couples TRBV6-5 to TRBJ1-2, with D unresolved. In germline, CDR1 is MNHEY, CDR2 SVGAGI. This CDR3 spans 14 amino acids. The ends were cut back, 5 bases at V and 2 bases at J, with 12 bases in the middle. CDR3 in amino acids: CASSGLASNYGYTF. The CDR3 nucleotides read TGTGCCAGCAGTGGATTAGCGAGCAACTATGGCTACACCTTC.